The 21 T cell receptor beta chains presented below share a single source sample, sequenced in a study of cytomegalovirus exposure and HLA in healthy donors. Primers: 60 Vbeta forward and 13 Jbeta reverse. The protocol was immunoSEQ multiplex PCR, while the TCRdb copy is restricted to in-frame clones and leaves out a portion. The data show 200,000 to 250,000 clones, around 86% seen once. Sequences were obtained from PBMCs. The receptors derive from a woman aged 40-49 years in good health and CMV-seronegative.

The count of this clone is one. The chain joins TRBV29-1 to TRBJ1-2; the D gene is possibly TRBD1 (6 bases). The CDR3 has 13 amino acids. CDR1 and CDR2 from the germline V gene are SQVTM and ANQGSEA. V was shortened by 6 bases and J by 4 bases, with 15 bases between the two germline ends. CDR3: CSVATPGAYGYTF. The CDR3 region has the DNA TGCAGCGTAGCAACCCCAGGGGCCTATGGCTACACCTTC.

The chain joins TRBV29-1 to TRBJ2-1; 11 bases are a match to TRBD2. Germline CDR1 is SQVTM and CDR2 is ANQGSEA. There are 14 residues in the CDR3. J gave up 15 bases and V 6 bases, and 16 bases lay outside the gene matches. This CDR3 is CSVGTSGSTLLRFF. For the CDR3, the DNA is TGCAGCGTGGGAACTAGCGGGAGTACCCTCTTACGGTTCTTC.

The chain has TRBV29-1 and TRBJ1-2; 8 positions match TRBD1. The CDR3 extends over 12 amino acids. CDR1 is SQVTM, CDR2 ANQGSEA, per germline. V gave up 7 bases and J gave up 6 bases; unmatched junction bases: 7. In nucleotides, the CDR3 is TGCAGCGGGGGTGGACAGGGTAATGGCTACACCTTC. It encodes CSGGGQGNGYTF.

The count of this clone is one. CDR3 sequence (DNA): TGTGCCAGCAGTGAGATGAGGGACTTAGGGTTCTTC. It yields the protein CASSEMRDLGFF. V gene TRBV2 combines with J gene TRBJ2-1, with D tentatively TRBD2 (6 bases). The CDR3 consists of 12 residues. V lost 3 bases and J 15 bases, leaving 15 bases between the germline ends. Germline assignment: CDR1 SNHLY and CDR2 FYNNEI.

This clone came up a few times. This chain links TRBV30 with TRBJ2-7; D is ambiguous. CDR3 length: 12 residues. Deletions cut 1 base from V and 10 bases from J, with 14 bases between. Germline V gene lookup returns CDR1 GTSNPN and CDR2 SVGIG (reference sequence). The CDR3 region has the DNA TGTGCCTGGAGTGGCAGGTTTCTCCCTCAGTACTTC. Translation: CAWSGRFLPQYF.

V is TRBV6-1 and J is TRBJ1-1; 9 positions agree with TRBD1. This CDR3 is built from 15 residues. The germline V gene has CDR1 MNHNS and CDR2 SASEGT. V gave up 6 bases and J gave up 1 base; unmatched junction bases: 6. CDR3 region: CASRWGQGSNTEAFF. The CDR3, as DNA: TGTGCCAGCAGGTGGGGACAGGGATCGAACACTGAAGCTTTCTTT.

The V gene is TRBV19, the J gene TRBJ1-1; a weak D match, TRBD1 (5 bases). The CDR3 consists of 15 residues. CDR1 and CDR2 from the germline V gene are LNHDA and SQIVND (reference sequence). Between the trimmed V and J ends, which lost 3 bases and 1 base, there was a span of 12 bases. In DNA, the CDR3 is TGTGCCAGTAGTATTGGAAGGGGCGCGAACACTGAAGCTTTCTTT. Amino acids: CASSIGRGANTEAFF.

This clone was seen once. This chain connects TRBV10-2 to TRBJ1-5; TRBD1 matches 7 bases. This CDR3 comprises 15 residues. The V and J ends lost 5 bases and 2 bases, in that order; junction bases with no gene match: 6. CDR1 is WSHSY, CDR2 SAAADI, per germline. CDR3 sequence (DNA): TGCGCCAGCAGTCCTGACAGGGTAGGCAATCAGCCCCAGCATTTT. It codes for CASSPDRVGNQPQHF.

The chain is built from TRBV29-1 and TRBJ2-2, with 9 positions matching TRBD1. Germline lookup yields CDR1 SQVTM and CDR2 ANQGSEA. This CDR3 region has 15 residues. The V and J ends lost 8 bases and 6 bases, in that order; junction bases with no gene match: 13. In nucleotides, the CDR3 is TGCAGCTCCCAAGGAGGGGACAGGGTGCCCGGGGAGCTGTTTTTT. Translated, it gives CSSQGGDRVPGELFF.

This chain links TRBV6-6 with TRBJ1-5; D is undetermined. The V gene lost 7 bases and the J gene lost 1 base, with 14 bases spanning the gap. CDR3 length equals 15 residues. Germline V gives CDR1 MNHNY, CDR2 SVGAGI (reference sequence). CDR3 amino acids: CASIGLPRSNQPQHF. The CDR3 nucleotides read TGTGCCAGCATAGGACTCCCGCGGAGCAATCAGCCCCAGCATTTT.

The chain links TRBV5-1 to TRBJ2-5; 8 nucleotides line up with TRBD2. TRBJ2-7 matches the DNA end more closely, so the J call is doubtful. This CDR3 has 13 amino acids. The germline V gene encodes CDR1 SGHRS and CDR2 YFSETQ. CDR3 amino acids: CASSLRGGSEQYF. The CDR3 bases are TGCGCCAGCAGCTTGCGGGGGGGATCCGAGCAGTACTTC.

V gene TRBV5-1 combines with J gene TRBJ1-1, with 8 bases lining up with TRBD1. The CDR3 extends over 13 amino acids. Germline lookup yields CDR1 SGHRS and CDR2 YFSETQ. V lost 5 bases and J lost 7; bases outside the gene matches: 7. CDR3 amino acids: CASSPQGDGEAFF. The DNA for the CDR3 is TGCGCCAGCAGTCCACAGGGGGACGGTGAAGCTTTCTTT.

The chain recombines TRBV6-5 with TRBJ2-1, with 12 bases fitting TRBD1. Germline lookup yields CDR1 MNHEY and CDR2 SVGAGI. The V segment lost 2 bases and the J segment 9 bases; nucleotides outside the gene matches: 5. The CDR3 has 15 residues. The CDR3, as DNA: TGTGCCAGCAGTTACACCGGGACAGGGGGCAGTGAGCAGTTCTTC. Translation gives CASSYTGTGGSEQFF.

The V gene is TRBV5-1, the J gene TRBJ2-1, with D possibly matching TRBD2 (6 bases). CDR1 is SGHRS and CDR2 is YFSETQ in the germline V gene. The V end lost 2 bases, the J end lost 7 bases, and 16 bases lay between the germline ends. This CDR3 contains 15 residues. CDR3 sequence: CASSLRYGSWNEQFF. The CDR3 DNA sequence: TGCGCCAGCAGCTTAAGGTACGGGAGCTGGAATGAGCAGTTCTTC.

V usage is TRBV9 and J usage is TRBJ2-1; a weak D match, TRBD1 (6 bases). V was clipped by 2 bases and J by 10 bases, with 7 bases between them. Germline-derived CDR1 and CDR2 are SGDLS and YYNGEE. The CDR3 is 11 residues long. The CDR3 protein is CASSVGHEQFF. The CDR3 DNA is TGTGCCAGCAGCGTGGGACACGAGCAGTTCTTC.

The chain joins TRBV2 to TRBJ1-2, with 9 bases fitting TRBD1. The CDR3 is 13 amino acids. V lost 6 bases to trimming and J lost 7 bases; unmatched junction nucleotides: 6. Germline V CDR1 and CDR2: SNHLY, FYNNEI. CDR3 sequence reads: CASSQQGALGYTF. The CDR3 DNA follows: TGTGCCAGCAGCCAACAGGGGGCGCTTGGCTACACCTTC.

The genes are TRBV28 and TRBJ1-2; D not certain. The germline V and J ends were trimmed by 5 bases and 2 bases, with 12 bases remaining between them. Germline-derived CDR1 and CDR2 are MDHEN and SYDVKM. The CDR3 has 14 residues. The CDR3 nucleotides are TGTGCCAGCAGTCAACTCCACGAAAACTATGGCTACACCTTC. Translated, it gives CASSQLHENYGYTF.

The genes are TRBV7-9 and TRBJ2-4; 11 nucleotides agree with TRBD1. With 4 bases clipped from V and 10 bases from J, the junction kept 12 bases outside the gene matches. The CDR3 extends over 16 amino acids. The germline V gene encodes CDR1 SEHNR and CDR2 FQNEAQ (reference sequence). CDR3 sequence (DNA): TGTGCCAGCAGCTCATCAGGTGCGGGACAGGGGGGAATTCAGTACTTC. Its translation is CASSSSGAGQGGIQYF.

The chain employs TRBV6-6 and TRBJ1-2; TRBD1 matches 11 bases. The trim removed 6 bases at V and 5 bases at J, leaving 8 bases unmatched. The CDR3 consists of 15 residues. The V gene's germline CDR1 is MNHNY and CDR2 SVGAGI (reference sequence). CDR3 DNA sequence: TGTGCCAGCAGCGTTAGGGGACAGGGGGATTATGGCTACACCTTC. It codes for CASSVRGQGDYGYTF.

This chain links TRBV6-1 with TRBJ1-6, with 10 bases matching TRBD1. Germline CDR1 is MNHNS and CDR2 is SASEGT. The CDR3 is 15 amino acids. The junction had 9 bases not matched to a gene; V was cut back by 6 bases and J by 10 bases. The CDR3 reads CASRISGTGVSPLHF. The CDR3 bases are TGTGCCAGCAGAATTTCCGGGACAGGGGTCTCACCCCTCCACTTT.

This rearrangement joins TRBV6-1 to TRBJ1-2; D is uncertain. The germline gives CDR1 MNHNS, CDR2 SASEGT. Trimming stripped 0 bases from V and 1 base from J, with 12 bases between. The length of the CDR3 is 16 residues. CDR3 in amino acids: CASSEAAAGGNYGYTF. CDR3 nucleotide sequence: TGTGCCAGCAGTGAAGCGGCCGCCGGAGGTAACTATGGCTACACCTTC.